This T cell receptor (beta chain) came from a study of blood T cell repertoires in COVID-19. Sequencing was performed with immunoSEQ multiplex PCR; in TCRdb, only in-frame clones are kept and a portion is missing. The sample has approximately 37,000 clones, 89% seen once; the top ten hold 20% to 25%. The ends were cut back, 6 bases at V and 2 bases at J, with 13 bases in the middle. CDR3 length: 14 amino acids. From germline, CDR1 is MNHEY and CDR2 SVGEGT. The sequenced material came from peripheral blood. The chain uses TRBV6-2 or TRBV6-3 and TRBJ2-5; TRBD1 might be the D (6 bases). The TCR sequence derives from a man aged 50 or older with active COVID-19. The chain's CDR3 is CASSGQPLQETQYF. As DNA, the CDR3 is TGTGCCAGCAGCGGACAGCCCTTACAAGAGACCCAGTACTTC.